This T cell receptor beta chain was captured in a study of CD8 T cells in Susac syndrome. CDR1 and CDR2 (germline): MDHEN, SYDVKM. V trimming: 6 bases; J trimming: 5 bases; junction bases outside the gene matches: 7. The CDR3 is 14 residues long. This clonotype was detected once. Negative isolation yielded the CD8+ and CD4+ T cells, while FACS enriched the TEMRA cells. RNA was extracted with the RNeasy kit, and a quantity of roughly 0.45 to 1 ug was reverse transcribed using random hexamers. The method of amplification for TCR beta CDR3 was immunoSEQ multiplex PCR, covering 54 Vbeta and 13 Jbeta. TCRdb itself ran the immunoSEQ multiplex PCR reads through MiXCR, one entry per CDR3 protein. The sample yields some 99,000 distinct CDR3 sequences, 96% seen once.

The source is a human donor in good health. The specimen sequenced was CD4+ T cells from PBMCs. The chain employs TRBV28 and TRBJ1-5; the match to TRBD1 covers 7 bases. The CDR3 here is CASSSGTAYQPQHF. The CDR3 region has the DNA TGTGCCAGCAGCTCCGGGACAGCTTATCAGCCCCAGCATTTT.